The subject of this entry is one T cell receptor (beta chain). This same CDR3 is encoded by further DNA sequences in the sample. The sample comes from a study of cytomegalovirus exposure and HLA in healthy donors. The PCR used 60 Vbeta and 13 Jbeta primers. Here immunoSEQ multiplex PCR was the method, and the copy in TCRdb shows in-frame clones only, minus some. Found here are 130,000 or so clones, 81% of them singletons; the top ten hold about 2%. The CDR3 has 13 amino acids. Between the trimmed V and J ends, which lost 3 bases and 0 bases, there was a span of 5 bases. Germline V gene lookup returns CDR1 SGHTA and CDR2 FQGNSA.

The TCR comes from a woman between 40 and 55 years old in good health and CMV-seronegative. Sample: PBMCs. The genes are TRBV7-2 and TRBJ1-1, with no clear D. CDR3 nucleotides: TGTGCCAGCAGCTTTTCAGTGAACACTGAAGCTTTCTTT. Its protein product is CASSFSVNTEAFF.